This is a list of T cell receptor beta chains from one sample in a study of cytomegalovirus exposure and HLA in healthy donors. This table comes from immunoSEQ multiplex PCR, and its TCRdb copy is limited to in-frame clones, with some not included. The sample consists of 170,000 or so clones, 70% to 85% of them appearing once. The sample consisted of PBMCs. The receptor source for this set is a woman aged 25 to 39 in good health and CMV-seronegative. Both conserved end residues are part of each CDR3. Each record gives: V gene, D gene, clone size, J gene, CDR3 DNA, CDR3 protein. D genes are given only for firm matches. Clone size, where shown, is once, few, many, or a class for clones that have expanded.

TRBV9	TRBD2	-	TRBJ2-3	TGTGCCAGCAGCGTTGGCCGGACTAGCGCGAGGGATACGCAGTATTTT	CASSVGRTSARDTQYF
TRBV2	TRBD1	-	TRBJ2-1	TGTGCCAGCAGTGGGGACAGAAACAATGAGCAGTTCTTC	CASSGDRNNEQFF
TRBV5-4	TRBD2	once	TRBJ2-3	TGTGCCAGCAGCTTGCTAGCGGGAAGCACAGATACGCAGTATTTT	CASSLLAGSTDTQYF
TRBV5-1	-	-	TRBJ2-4	TGCGCCAGCAGCTTGGGGGCGGGGACCAAAAACATTCAGTACTTC	CASSLGAGTKNIQYF
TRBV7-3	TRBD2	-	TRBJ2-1	TGTGCCAGCAGCTTAGGTGGGAGGGCCGACAATGAGCAGTTCTTC	CASSLGGRADNEQFF
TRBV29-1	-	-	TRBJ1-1	TGCAGCGTTGCGCGGCAACAAGACACTGAAGCTTTCTTT	CSVARQQDTEAFF
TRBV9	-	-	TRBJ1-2	TGTGCCAGCAGCGCAGGCCGAGGGCTCTATGGCTACACCTTC	CASSAGRGLYGYTF
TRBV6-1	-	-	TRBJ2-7	TGTGCCAGCAGTGTGAAGGCAGAGGGTGAGCAGTACTTC	CASSVKAEGEQYF
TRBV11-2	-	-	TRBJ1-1	TGTGCCAGCAGCTTAGTAATTGCGGCTGAAGCTTTCTTT	CASSLVIAAEAFF
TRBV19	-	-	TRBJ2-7	TGTGCCAGTAGTATTCGATCGACAATCCACGAGCAGTACTTC	CASSIRSTIHEQYF
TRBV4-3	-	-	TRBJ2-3	TGCGCCAGCAGCCAAGATACGGGTCCCAGCACAGATACGCAGTATTTT	CASSQDTGPSTDTQYF
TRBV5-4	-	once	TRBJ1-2	TGTGCCAGCAGTTTAGGGGAGGGGAACTATGGCTACCCCTTC	CASSLGEGNYGYPF
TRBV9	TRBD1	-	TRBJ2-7	TGTGCCAGCAGCGAGGGGGCTCGGGGATACGAGCAGTACTTC	CASSEGARGYEQYF
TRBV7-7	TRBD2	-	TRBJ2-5	TGTGCCAGCAGCTCGGGACTAGCCTTGGAGACCCAGTACTTC	CASSSGLALETQYF
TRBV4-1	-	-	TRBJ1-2	TGCGCCAGCAGCCAACAGGGGAACTATGGCTACACCTTC	CASSQQGNYGYTF
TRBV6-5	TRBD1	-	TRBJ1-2	TGTGCCAGCACTGCGGACAGGAACTATGGCTACACCTTC	CASTADRNYGYTF
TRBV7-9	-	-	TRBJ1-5	TGTGCCAGCAGCTTAGGCAACAGCCCCAATCAGCCCCAGCATTTT	CASSLGNSPNQPQHF
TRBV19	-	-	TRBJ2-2	TGTGCCAGTGACTTGGCCCCCGGGGAGCTGTTTTTT	CASDLAPGELFF
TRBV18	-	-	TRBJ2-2	TGTGCCAGCTCACCAAACCCGAGGGCCGGGGAGCTGTTTTTT	CASSPNPRAGELFF
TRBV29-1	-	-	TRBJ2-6	TGCAGCGTTGATCCTCAGGGTACGGGAGAAGGCTCTGGGGCCAACGTCCTGACTTTC	CSVDPQGTGEGSGANVLTF
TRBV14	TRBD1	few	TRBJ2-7	TGTGCCAGCAGCCATCAGACAGGGACCTACGAGCAGTACTTC	CASSHQTGTYEQYF
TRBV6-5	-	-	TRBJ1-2	TGTGCCAGCAGACCCCCGGGGGAGTGGGGCTACACCTTC	CASRPPGEWGYTF
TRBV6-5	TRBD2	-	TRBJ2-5	TGTGCCAGCAGTTACGGGTCTAGCGGCACAGAGACCCAGTACTTC	CASSYGSSGTETQYF
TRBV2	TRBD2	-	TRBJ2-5	TGTGCCAGCAGCGGACTAGCGGGGACCGGAGAGACCCAGTACTTC	CASSGLAGTGETQYF
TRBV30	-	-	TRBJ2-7	TGTGCCTGGGATTTCGGGCCAGAGGGATCTGAGCAGTACTTC	CAWDFGPEGSEQYF
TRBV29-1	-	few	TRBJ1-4	TGCAGCGCCAGGACTAAGACGGGAAAACTGTTTTTT	CSARTKTGKLFF
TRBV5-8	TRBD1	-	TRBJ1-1	TGTGCCAGCAGCAGGGACAGGGGGCGAACTGAAGCTTTCTTT	CASSRDRGRTEAFF
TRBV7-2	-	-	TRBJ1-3	TGTGCCAGCACCATTCAACAGGTCTCTGGAAACACCATATATTTT	CASTIQQVSGNTIYF
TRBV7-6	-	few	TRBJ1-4	TGTGCCAGCAGCTTATGGGGCGGGGAACTGTTTTTT	CASSLWGGELFF
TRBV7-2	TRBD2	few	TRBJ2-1	TGTGCCAGCAGCAAGACTAGCGGGGGGAGGAATGAGCAGTTCTTC	CASSKTSGGRNEQFF
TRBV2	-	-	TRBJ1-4	TGTGCCAGCAGTGACAGGGTTAATGAAAAACTGTTTTTT	CASSDRVNEKLFF
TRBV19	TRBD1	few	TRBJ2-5	TGTGCCAGTAGTACCCTACAGACAGGGCCCACCTACTTC	CASSTLQTGPTYF